These 17 T cell receptor beta chains were all obtained from the same sample, sequenced in a study of blood T cells in healthy people across ages. A sample-barcoded 5' primer and a J-beta primer mix were used in a second PCR of about 7 to 12 cycles. TCRdb recomputed calls from the 5' RACE reads with MiXCR, one row per CDR3 protein. The table records approximately 600,000 distinct CDR3 sequences, roughly 50% of them present only once. The sequenced sample consisted of blood. The source of these receptors is a man aged 60-69 years in good health.

The sample holds a few counts of this clonotype. The chain joins TRBV7-2 to TRBJ1-2, with TRBD1 matching 10 bases. J gave up 3 bases and V 5 bases, and 6 bases lay outside the gene matches. This CDR3 contains 15 residues. Germline CDR1 is SGHTA and CDR2 is FQGNSA. The CDR3: CASSPGQGDYYGYTF. CDR3 DNA sequence: TGTGCCAGCAGCCCCGGACAGGGGGACTACTATGGCTACACCTTC.

V and J are TRBV11-2 and TRBJ2-1, with D perhaps TRBD2 (6 bases). Germline-derived CDR1 and CDR2 are SGHAT and FQNNGV. Trimming took 1 base from V and 7 from J, leaving 14 bases between them. The CDR3 contains 15 residues. The CDR3 DNA reads as TGTGCCAGCAGCTTAGTGGGGGGACCTAGGAATGAGCAGTTCTTC. Protein sequence: CASSLVGGPRNEQFF.

The rearrangement uses TRBV20-1 and TRBJ1-1; perhaps TRBD1 as D (5 bases). Trimming cost V 3 bases and J 1 base, with 9 bases left between them. The germline V gene has CDR1 DFQATT and CDR2 SNEGSKA (reference sequence). This CDR3 is 13 amino acids long. The CDR3 here is CSARGTGNTEAFF. The CDR3 DNA is TGCAGTGCTAGGGGGACGGGGAACACTGAAGCTTTCTTT.

This chain links TRBV24-1 with TRBJ2-3; 11 bases align to TRBD2. With 2 bases clipped from V and 3 bases from J, the junction kept 0 bases outside the gene matches. The CDR3 is made up of 15 amino acids. CDR1 is KGHDR, CDR2 SFDVKD, per germline. The CDR3 DNA is TGTGCCACCAGTGATTGGACTAGCGGGACAGATACGCAGTATTTT. Translation: CATSDWTSGTDTQYF.

The J gene is TRBJ2-1, the V gene TRBV12-3 or TRBV12-4; a possible D gene is TRBD2 (5 bases). The CDR3 contains 13 residues. V lost 3 bases, J lost 13 bases, and 16 bases lay in between. Here the CDR3 reads CASSLGGGETQFF. The CDR3 region has the DNA TGTGCCAGCAGTTTGGGCGGTGGGGAGACCCAGTTCTTC.

The chain joins TRBV5-1 to TRBJ2-1; D remains ambiguous. The CDR3 totals 14 residues. Per the germline V gene, CDR1 is SGHRS and CDR2 is YFSETQ. Deletions cut 0 bases from V and 3 bases from J, with 7 bases between. The CDR3 DNA follows: TGCGCCAGCAGCTTGGGGGGATTCTACAATGAGCAGTTCTTC. Amino acids: CASSLGGFYNEQFF. The full variable domain, its missing parts supplied by reference TRBV5-1 and TRBJ2-1, is KAGVTQTPRYLIKTRGQQVTLSCSPISGHRSVSWYQQTPGQGLQFLFEYFSETQRNKGNFPGRFSGRQFSNSRSEMNVSTLELGDSALYLCASSLGGFYNEQFFGPGTRLTVL.

V is TRBV29-1 and J is TRBJ2-7, with a weak D call TRBD1 (6 bases). The germline gives CDR1 SQVTM, CDR2 ANQGSEA. The CDR3 spans 12 residues. V was pared by 7 bases and J by 5 bases, with 15 bases between. CDR3 coding DNA: TGCAGCGCCATTTCAGGGGTCCACGAGCAGTACTTC. Translation: CSAISGVHEQYF.

The J gene is TRBJ2-3, the V gene TRBV7-9; 10 bases align to TRBD1. Germline V CDR1 and CDR2: SEHNR, FQNEAQ (reference sequence). The CDR3 is 15 amino acids. V was clipped by 4 bases and J by 4 bases; unmatched bases: 5. CDR3 in DNA: TGTGCCAGCAGCTCGGGACAGGGGCCCGCAGATACGCAGTATTTT. Protein: CASSSGQGPADTQYF.

This chain links TRBV7-9 with TRBJ1-4; TRBD1 matches at 7 bases. The CDR3 is 12 amino acids. CDR1 is SEHNR, CDR2 FQNEAQ, per germline (reference sequence). With V trimmed by 4 bases and J by 14 bases, 7 bases remained unmatched. The CDR3 sequence is CASSSQGVGLFF. CDR3 nucleotide sequence: TGTGCCAGCAGCTCGCAGGGGGTTGGGCTGTTTTTT.

The chain uses TRBV6-2 or TRBV6-3 and TRBJ2-7; D gene unclear. Germline CDR1 reads MNHEY; CDR2 reads SVGEGT. The V gene lost 4 bases and the J gene lost 3 bases, with 10 bases spanning the gap. The CDR3 length is 13 residues. CDR3 protein: CASSLGRNYEQYF. CDR3 nucleotide sequence: TGTGCCAGCAGTTTAGGCAGGAACTACGAGCAGTACTTC.

Regarding this clonotype: At one boundary the junction diverges from the germline segment, which might be a read error. The chain combines TRBV14 with TRBJ2-1; a weak D match, TRBD1 (5 bases). The germline gives CDR1 SGHDN, CDR2 FVKESK. The CDR3 extends over 15 amino acids. CDR3 in DNA: TGTGCTAGCAGCCAAAGAGGTCCAGGGATAGGTGAGCAGTTCTTC. Amino acids: CASSQRGPGIGEQFF. Drawing the rest from reference TRBV14 and TRBJ2-1, the complete variable domain is EAGVTQFPSHSVIEKGQTVTLRCDPISGHDNLYWYRRVMGKEIKFLLHFVKESKQDESGMPNNRFLAERTGGTYSTLKVQPAELEDSGVYFCASSQRGPGIGEQFFGPGTRLTVL.

The sample holds a few counts of this clonotype. CDR3 DNA: TGTGCCAGCAGCTTTCGTATCCTAGCTTCAAATGAGCAGTTCTTC. The encoded protein is CASSFRILASNEQFF. The chain employs TRBV7-2 and TRBJ2-1; a possible D gene is TRBD2 (5 bases). The CDR3 consists of 15 residues. V was pared by 3 bases and J by 7 bases, with 16 bases between. Germline CDR1 reads SGHTA; CDR2 reads FQGNSA.

This rearrangement joins TRBV29-1 to TRBJ2-7; D is perhaps TRBD2 (6 bases). Trimming took off 6 bases at V and 5 bases at J, with 17 bases between the two ends. The CDR3 consists of 13 residues. CDR1 and CDR2 from the germline V gene are SQVTM and ANQGSEA. The CDR3 DNA reads as TGCAGCGTGGAACTGGACCGGGGGAACGAGCAGTACTTC. Protein: CSVELDRGNEQYF.

Here the CDR3 reads CASSLMQGNDEQFF. DNA for the CDR3: TGTGCCAGCAGCTTAATGCAGGGAAACGATGAGCAGTTCTTC. The V call is TRBV7-9, the J call TRBJ2-1, with D possibly TRBD1 on 5 matching bases. This CDR3 is built from 14 residues. In germline, CDR1 is SEHNR, CDR2 FQNEAQ (reference sequence). Trimming removed 2 bases at V and 8 bases at J, with 13 bases between.

The genes are TRBV25-1 and TRBJ1-4; D remains unclear. This CDR3 contains 14 residues. Germline lookup yields CDR1 MGHDK and CDR2 SYGVNS. Trimming took off 1 base at V and 2 bases at J, with 5 bases between the two ends. This CDR3 reads CASSELTTNEKLFF. CDR3 coding DNA: TGTGCCAGCAGTGAATTAACCACTAATGAAAAACTGTTTTTT.

The chain uses TRBV20-1 and TRBJ1-2; 8 nucleotides line up with TRBD1. The trim removed 6 bases at V and 5 bases at J, leaving 8 bases unmatched. The CDR3 is 13 residues long. Germline assignment: CDR1 DFQATT and CDR2 SNEGSKA (reference sequence). The CDR3 reads CSARQGTGYGYTF. CDR3 DNA: TGCAGTGCCAGACAGGGGACGGGGTATGGCTACACCTTC.

This clonotype occurred many times. The chain links TRBV27 to TRBJ2-1; D unresolved. CDR3 length: 13 residues. Germline loops: CDR1 MNHEY, CDR2 SMNVEV (reference sequence). The germline V and J ends were trimmed by 2 bases and 0 bases, with 2 bases remaining between them. CDR3 bases: TGTGCCAGCAGTTTAAGCTCCTACAATGAGCAGTTCTTC. Amino acids: CASSLSSYNEQFF.